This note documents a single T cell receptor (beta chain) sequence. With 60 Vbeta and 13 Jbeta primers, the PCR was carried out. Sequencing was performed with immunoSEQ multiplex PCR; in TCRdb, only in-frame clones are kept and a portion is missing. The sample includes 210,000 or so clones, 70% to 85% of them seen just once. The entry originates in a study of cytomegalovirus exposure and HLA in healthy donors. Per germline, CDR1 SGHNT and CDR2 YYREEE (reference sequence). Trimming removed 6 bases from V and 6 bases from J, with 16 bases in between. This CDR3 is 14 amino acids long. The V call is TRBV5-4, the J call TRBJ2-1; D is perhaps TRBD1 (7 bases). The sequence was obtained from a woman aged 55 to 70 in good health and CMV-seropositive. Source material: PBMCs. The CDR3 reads CASTRRDSPNEQFF. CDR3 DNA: TGTGCCAGCACCCGGAGGGACAGCCCCAATGAGCAGTTCTTC.